These 15 T cell receptor beta chains came from one sample sequenced in a study of control samples from healthy donors and cancer patients. The repertoire was sequenced with immunoSEQ multiplex PCR; TCRdb's copy has only in-frame clones and lacks some. The sample holds approximately 170,000 clones, more than 85% seen once. The sequenced material came from blood. All receptors derive from a woman aged 25 to 45 in good health.

CDR3 in amino acids: CASSELPRAGEGNEQFF. The CDR3 DNA reads as TGCGCCAGCAGTGAGCTCCCCAGGGCGGGAGAAGGTAATGAGCAGTTCTTC. The V call is TRBV10-2, the J call TRBJ2-1; 7 bases are a match to TRBD2. Germline V gene sequence: CDR1 WSHSY, CDR2 SAAADI. The CDR3 spans 17 residues. After removal of 2 bases from V and 7 bases from J, the junction contained 14 bases not matched to a gene.

This sequence joins TRBV3-1 (or the pseudogene TRBV3-2) and TRBJ2-5; D tentatively fits TRBD1 or TRBD2 (7 bases each). V was shortened by 0 bases and J by 9 bases, with 14 bases between the two germline ends. The CDR3 loop spans 14 amino acids. Germline CDR1 reads LGHDT; CDR2 reads YNNKEL (reference sequence). The CDR3 DNA is TGTGCCAGCAGCCAAGATGGGAGGGGGCGCGCCCAGTACTTC. Its translation is CASSQDGRGRAQYF.

V usage is TRBV23-1 and J usage is TRBJ1-2, with D maybe TRBD1 (5 bases). TRBV23-1 is given ORF status, its function remaining uncertain. This CDR3 has 13 residues. V was shortened by 2 bases and J by 6 bases, with 10 bases between the two germline ends. CDR3 DNA: TGCGCCAGCAGTCAAGCCCCAGGGAATGGCTACACCTTC. It translates to CASSQAPGNGYTF.

The chain is built from TRBV28 and TRBJ2-1, with 9 positions matching TRBD1. V shed 7 bases and J 4 bases; nucleotides not matched to a gene: 5. The germline V gene encodes CDR1 MDHEN and CDR2 SYDVKM. The CDR3 spans 14 residues. The CDR3 sequence: CASTDRGTYNEQFF. The DNA for the CDR3 is TGTGCCAGCACGGACAGGGGTACGTACAATGAGCAGTTCTTC.

This rearrangement joins TRBV15 to TRBJ2-5, with a weak D call TRBD2 (7 bases). Germline CDR1 LNHNV, CDR2 YYDKDF (reference sequence). The V gene lost 2 bases and the J gene lost 4 bases, with 20 bases spanning the gap. The CDR3 sequence is 17 residues long. CDR3 DNA: TGTGCCACCAGCAGAATTATAGTACGGGGGGCTGGAGAGACCCAGTACTTC. It translates to CATSRIIVRGAGETQYF.

This rearrangement joins TRBV24-1 to TRBJ2-1; 13 nucleotides align to TRBD2. The V gene end was trimmed by 9 bases and the J gene end by 9 bases; junction bases not matched to a gene: 7. The CDR3 is 14 amino acids. Germline loops: CDR1 KGHDR, CDR2 SFDVKD. The CDR3 DNA sequence: TGTGCCACCCAAACTAGCGGGAGGGCCCTTGAGCAGTTCTTC. Its translation is CATQTSGRALEQFF.

V is TRBV6-5 and J is TRBJ2-7, with 10 bases identical to TRBD2. The germline gives CDR1 MNHEY, CDR2 SVGAGI. The CDR3 sequence is 15 residues long. Losses at the gene ends were 4 bases for V and 4 bases for J; bases not matched to a gene: 7. The CDR3 reads CASSSASGSPYEQYF. The CDR3 coding sequence is TGTGCCAGCAGTTCAGCTAGCGGGAGCCCTTACGAGCAGTACTTC.

This sequence joins TRBV7-9 and TRBJ2-5; possibly TRBD2 for D (5 bases). V was trimmed by 10 bases and J by 5 bases, leaving 11 bases between them. The CDR3 is 11 amino acids. CDR1 and CDR2 (germline): SEHNR, FQNEAQ (reference sequence). CDR3 nucleotide sequence: TGTGCCATCCCTCGGAGGGAGACCCAGTACTTC. Translating gives CAIPRRETQYF.

The genes are TRBV5-5 and TRBJ2-1; a possible D gene is TRBD2 (6 bases). With 2 bases removed from V and 1 base from J, the gap between germline ends came to 7 bases. The CDR3 contains 14 residues. CDR1 SGHKS and CDR2 YYEKEE come from the germline V gene (reference sequence). CDR3 nucleotide sequence: TGTGCCAGCAGCTTCAGCGGGTCCTACAATGAGCAGTTCTTC. Its protein product is CASSFSGSYNEQFF.

The CDR3 DNA reads TGTGCCAGCAGCTTAGCCCGGGACAGAGAAGCTTTCTTT. It is translated as CASSLARDREAFF. V is TRBV7-9 and J is TRBJ1-1, with 7 bases identical to TRBD1. The CDR3 is 13 amino acids. Trimming at V came to 0 bases and at J to 8 bases, leaving 3 bases not matched to a gene. CDR1 is SEHNR, CDR2 FQNEAQ, per germline (reference sequence). Variable domain in full (rest from reference TRBV7-9 and TRBJ1-1): DTGVSQNPRHKITKRGQNVTFRCDPISEHNRLYWYRQTLGQGPEFLTYFQNEAQLEKSRLLSDRFSAERPKGSFSTLEIQRTEQGDSAMYLCASSLARDREAFFGQGTRLTVV.

About this clone itself: Germline and junction disagree at one end, which may indicate a read error. The chain employs TRBV27 and TRBJ2-7, with 9 bases matching TRBD1. The CDR3 contains 13 residues. CDR1 and CDR2 (germline): MNHEY, SMNVEV (reference sequence). The CDR3 here is CASNLQGANEQYF. CDR3 nucleotides: TGTGCCAGCAATTTACAGGGGGCCAACGAGCAGTACTTC.

This chain uses TRBV10-2 with TRBJ2-5; D call uncertain. The germline V and J ends were trimmed by 2 bases and 2 bases, with 12 bases remaining between them. This CDR3 has 15 residues. CDR1 WSHSY and CDR2 SAAADI come from the germline V gene. The CDR3 region has the DNA TGCGCCAGCAGTGAGGTGGTAAACCGACAAGAGACCCAGTACTTC. This sequence encodes CASSEVVNRQETQYF.

V and J are TRBV29-1 and TRBJ2-3, with D possibly being TRBD2 (5 bases). Trimming stripped 1 base from V and 12 bases from J, with 11 bases between. Germline V gives CDR1 SQVTM, CDR2 ANQGSEA. The length of the CDR3 is 11 residues. The CDR3 nucleotides read TGCAGCGTTGAAGCCGGGAATCCACAGTATTTT. This gives the protein CSVEAGNPQYF.

This rearrangement joins TRBV7-9 to TRBJ1-2; D ambiguous. The CDR3 covers 18 residues. Germline V CDR1 and CDR2: SEHNR, FQNEAQ (reference sequence). V dropped 3 bases and J dropped 4 bases, with 24 bases sitting between them. Here the CDR3 reads CASSFGRTTPADSYGYTF. As DNA, the CDR3 is TGTGCCAGCAGCTTCGGACGAACTACCCCAGCAGATAGCTATGGCTACACCTTC.

This clone was recorded once. The chain joins TRBV7-6 to TRBJ2-1; 15 nucleotides match TRBD2. The CDR3 is made up of 17 amino acids. Germline trimming cut 5 bases from V and 4 bases from J; bases unmatched to any gene: 6. CDR1 is SGHVS and CDR2 is FNYEAQ in the germline V gene. The CDR3: CASSRGLAGGTYNEQFF. The CDR3 DNA follows: TGTGCCAGCAGCCGCGGACTAGCGGGAGGGACTTACAATGAGCAGTTCTTC.